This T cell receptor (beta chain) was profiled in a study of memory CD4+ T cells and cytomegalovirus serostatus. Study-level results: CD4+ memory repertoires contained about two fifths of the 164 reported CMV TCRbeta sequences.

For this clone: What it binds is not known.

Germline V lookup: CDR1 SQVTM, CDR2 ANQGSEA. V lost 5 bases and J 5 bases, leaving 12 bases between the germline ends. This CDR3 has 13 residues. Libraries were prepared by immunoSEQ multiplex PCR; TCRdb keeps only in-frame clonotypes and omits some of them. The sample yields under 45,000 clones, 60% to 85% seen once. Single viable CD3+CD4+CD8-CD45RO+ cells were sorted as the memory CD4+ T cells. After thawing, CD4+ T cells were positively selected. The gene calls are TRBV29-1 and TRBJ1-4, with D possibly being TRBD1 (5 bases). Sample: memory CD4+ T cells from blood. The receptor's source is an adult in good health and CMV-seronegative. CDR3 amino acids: CSVRGQGNEKLFF. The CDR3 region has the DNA TGCAGCGTTCGAGGGCAGGGAAATGAAAAACTGTTTTTT. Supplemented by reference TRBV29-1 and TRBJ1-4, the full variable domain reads SAVISQKPSRDICQRGTSLTIQCQVDSQVTMMFWYRQQPGQSLTLIATANQGSEATYESGFVIDKFPISRPNLTFSTLTVSNMSPEDSSIYLCSVRGQGNEKLFFGSGTQLSVL.